These 26 T cell receptor beta chains originate from one sample sequenced in a study of T cell responses to AZD1222 COVID-19 vaccine. Libraries were prepared by immunoSEQ multiplex PCR; TCRdb keeps only in-frame clonotypes and omits some of them. Of about 140,000 clones in the sample, 92% were seen once. The material was peripheral blood, obtained 28 days after the second AZD1222 dose. These receptor sequences come from an adult who received the AZD1222 COVID-19 vaccine.

The J gene is TRBJ2-2, the V gene TRBV5-6, with D unclear. Germline values: CDR1 SGHDT, CDR2 YYEEEE. This CDR3 has 17 amino acids. V was clipped by 0 bases and J by 3 bases, with 15 bases between them. CDR3 in amino acids: CASSLAGFREDTGELFF. The CDR3 DNA reads as TGTGCCAGCAGCTTGGCAGGATTCCGCGAAGACACCGGGGAGCTGTTTTTT.

The rearrangement uses TRBV28 and TRBJ1-2; perhaps TRBD1 as D (5 bases). Between the trimmed V and J ends, which lost 4 bases and 4 bases, there was a span of 7 bases. The CDR3 loop spans 12 amino acids. Germline V gene lookup returns CDR1 MDHEN and CDR2 SYDVKM. This CDR3 is CASSSGTYGYTF. CDR3 coding DNA: TGTGCCAGCAGTTCCGGGACCTATGGCTACACCTTC.

The chain recombines TRBV5-1 with TRBJ2-2, with 8 nucleotides matching TRBD1. V shed 4 bases, J shed 3 bases, and the junction held 5 bases outside the gene matches. The germline CDR1 and CDR2 sequences are SGHRS and YFSETQ. CDR3 length: 15 residues. The CDR3 coding sequence is TGCGCCAGCAGCCAACAGGGGGTGGACACCGGGGAGCTGTTTTTT. This gives the protein CASSQQGVDTGELFF.

The sample holds one count of this clone. CDR3 sequence reads: CASSLDRPHYGYTF. In DNA form, the CDR3 reads TGTGCCAGCAGCTTGGACAGACCCCACTATGGCTACACCTTC. The genes are TRBV5-4 and TRBJ1-2, with D hard to call. There are 14 residues in the CDR3. With 0 bases removed from V and 3 bases from J, the gap between germline ends came to 9 bases. Germline values: CDR1 SGHNT, CDR2 YYREEE (reference sequence).

This chain connects TRBV5-1 to TRBJ2-1; 15 nucleotides match TRBD2. The J segment lost 0 bases and the V segment lost 2 bases, leaving 6 bases of the junction unmatched. Per germline, CDR1 SGHRS and CDR2 YFSETQ. The CDR3 is 19 residues long. The CDR3 nucleotides read TGCGCCAGCAGCTTAGGACTAGCGGGAGGGCAAATCTCCTACAATGAGCAGTTCTTC. Translation gives CASSLGLAGGQISYNEQFF.

V and J are TRBV4-3 and TRBJ1-1; 11 positions match TRBD1. CDR1 and CDR2 (germline): LGHNA, YSLEER. This CDR3 spans 14 amino acids. V gave up 0 bases and J gave up 11 bases; unmatched junction bases: 5. CDR3: CASSQDWDRGYAFF. The CDR3 coding sequence is TGCGCCAGCAGCCAAGACTGGGACAGGGGGTATGCTTTCTTT.

V gene TRBV7-8 combines with J gene TRBJ2-2; 7 bases map to TRBD2. Germline assignment: CDR1 SGHVS and CDR2 FQNEAQ. CDR3 length: 16 residues. Unmatched junction bases numbered 3, after V lost 2 bases and J lost 0 bases. The CDR3 nucleotides read TGTGCCAGCAGCTTAAGGAGCGGGACGAACACCGGGGAGCTGTTTTTT. Translated: CASSLRSGTNTGELFF.

The chain links TRBV11-2 to TRBJ1-4; 10 nucleotides line up with TRBD1. CDR3 length: 15 amino acids. With V trimmed by 5 bases and J by 8 bases, 8 bases remained unmatched. Germline CDR1 reads SGHAT; CDR2 reads FQNNGV. The CDR3 DNA is TGTGCCAGCAGCCTAGGGACAGGGGTGGGGGAAAAACTGTTTTTT. Translation: CASSLGTGVGEKLFF.

The chain joins TRBV27 to TRBJ1-1; no clear D. The CDR3 is 13 residues long. With 2 bases removed from V and 1 base from J, the gap between germline ends came to 5 bases. Germline CDR1 is MNHEY and CDR2 is SMNVEV (reference sequence). CDR3 region: CASSLTANTEAFF. CDR3 nucleotides: TGTGCCAGCAGTTTAACGGCGAACACTGAAGCTTTCTTT.

The J gene is TRBJ2-1, the V gene TRBV19; 9 bases are shared with TRBD2. The V gene's germline CDR1 is LNHDA and CDR2 SQIVND (reference sequence). V lost 6 bases and J lost 7; bases outside the gene matches: 10. CDR3 length equals 15 residues. CDR3 in DNA: TGTGCCAGTAGACCGGAGGGCGGGAGGGCTAATGAGCAGTTCTTC. Encoded protein: CASRPEGGRANEQFF.

The CDR3 DNA follows: TGTGCCAGCATCTCTGGCGGTGAGGTCGTCCTCCTTGCTAATGAAAAACTGTTTTTT. Protein product: CASISGGEVVLLANEKLFF. The genes are TRBV27 and TRBJ1-4; D is unresolved. With 7 bases removed from V and 3 bases from J, the gap between germline ends came to 27 bases. CDR1 is MNHEY and CDR2 is SMNVEV in the germline V gene (reference sequence). The CDR3 contains 19 residues.

This chain links TRBV27 with TRBJ1-1; D call uncertain. Germline V lookup: CDR1 MNHEY, CDR2 SMNVEV (reference sequence). V lost 0 bases to trimming and J lost 0 bases, with 8 bases between them. CDR3 length equals 15 residues. The CDR3 reads CASSLSRGMNTEAFF. The CDR3 DNA sequence: TGTGCCAGCAGTTTATCGCGGGGAATGAACACTGAAGCTTTCTTT.

The chain combines TRBV4-3 with TRBJ2-7, with D unresolved. The CDR3 consists of 13 residues. Trimming took off 3 bases at V and 6 bases at J, with 12 bases between the two ends. In germline, CDR1 is LGHNA, CDR2 YSLEER. The CDR3 DNA follows: TGCGCCAGCAGCCAGAAGTCTGGAACCGAGCAGTACTTC. Translating gives CASSQKSGTEQYF.

The V call is TRBV28, the J call TRBJ1-1, with 8 positions matching TRBD1. With V trimmed by 3 bases and J by 11 bases, 17 bases remained unmatched. This CDR3 has 16 amino acids. Germline-derived CDR1 and CDR2 are MDHEN and SYDVKM. CDR3 nucleotide sequence: TGTGCCAGCAGTTTGATCACGGGACAGGTGACCGTTGCGGCTTTCTTT. Translated: CASSLITGQVTVAAFF.

J is TRBJ2-1 and V is TRBV12-3 or TRBV12-4; D remains unclear. V dropped 6 bases and J dropped 7 bases, with 10 bases sitting between them. The CDR3 loop spans 12 amino acids. The CDR3 reads CASRTSENEQFF. Here the CDR3 DNA reads TGTGCCAGCAGGACGAGCGAAAATGAGCAGTTCTTC.

The chain carries TRBV5-6 and TRBJ1-5, with TRBD1 matching over 9 bases. Germline V CDR1 and CDR2: SGHDT, YYEEEE. CDR3 length equals 14 residues. Losses at the gene ends were 5 bases for V and 4 bases for J; bases not matched to a gene: 4. The DNA of the CDR3 is TGTGCCAGCAGTTACGACAGGGGGAATCAGCCCCAGCATTTT. The encoded protein is CASSYDRGNQPQHF.

This sequence joins TRBV9 and TRBJ2-2; D remains unclear. The CDR3 loop spans 13 amino acids. CDR1 is SGDLS and CDR2 is YYNGEE in the germline V gene. V shed 0 bases and J shed 4 bases, with 4 bases lying between them. Here the CDR3 DNA reads TGTGCCAGCAGCGTAGTTGTCACCGGGGAGCTGTTTTTT. Translated, it gives CASSVVVTGELFF.

The rearrangement joins TRBV3-1 (or the pseudogene TRBV3-2) to TRBJ2-7; maybe TRBD2 (6 bases). Germline CDR1 and CDR2: LGHDT and YNNKEL (reference sequence). The CDR3 contains 15 residues. Trimming stripped 0 bases from V and 2 bases from J, with 11 bases between. The CDR3 DNA is TGTGCCAGCAGCCAAGATGGAGGGCTTCCCTACGAGCAGTACTTC. Translating it yields CASSQDGGLPYEQYF.

The chain combines TRBV25-1 with TRBJ1-3, with TRBD1 identical over 8 bases. CDR3 length: 15 residues. The junction had 7 bases not matched to a gene; V was cut back by 3 bases and J by 6 bases. Germline CDR1 and CDR2: MGHDK and SYGVNS. CDR3 coding DNA: TGTGCCAGCAGTGATCCCCAGACAGGGGAAAACACCATATATTTT. This encodes CASSDPQTGENTIYF.

The chain has TRBV6-5 and TRBJ1-2, with a tentative D call TRBD1 (5 bases). In germline, CDR1 is MNHEY, CDR2 SVGAGI. This CDR3 region has 14 residues. V was clipped by 7 bases and J by 4 bases, with 16 bases between them. The chain's CDR3 is CASTQGVGVYGYTF. Here the CDR3 DNA reads TGTGCCAGCACCCAGGGAGTGGGGGTCTATGGCTACACCTTC.

The chain couples TRBV19 to TRBJ2-1, with D uncertain. The CDR3 sequence is 12 residues long. CDR1 is LNHDA, CDR2 SQIVND, per germline (reference sequence). The V end was cut by 1 base, the J end by 6 bases, with 4 bases between. The CDR3 region is CASSIGSNEQFF. CDR3 in DNA: TGTGCCAGTAGTATAGGGAGCAATGAGCAGTTCTTC.

The genes are TRBV4-2 and TRBJ2-7, with D unresolved. This CDR3 comprises 12 residues. Germline V gives CDR1 LGHNA, CDR2 YNFKEQ. V lost 1 base, J lost 7 bases, and 8 bases lay in between. The CDR3: CASSQGEREQYF. CDR3 sequence (DNA): TGTGCCAGCAGCCAAGGAGAACGAGAGCAGTACTTC.

The chain joins TRBV5-1 to TRBJ2-1; TRBD2 matches 13 bases. The CDR3 loop spans 17 amino acids. The germline V gene has CDR1 SGHRS and CDR2 YFSETQ. V was pared by 4 bases and J by 6 bases, with 10 bases of the junction left unmatched. The CDR3 here is CASSTLTSGGAGNEQFF. The DNA of the CDR3 is TGCGCCAGCAGCACACTAACTAGCGGGGGGGCCGGCAATGAGCAGTTCTTC.

This rearrangement joins TRBV7-9 to TRBJ2-7; 10 positions match TRBD1. V lost 5 bases to trimming and J lost 6 bases; unmatched junction nucleotides: 13. CDR3 length: 16 amino acids. Germline values: CDR1 SEHNR, CDR2 FQNEAQ (reference sequence). Here the CDR3 DNA reads TGTGCCAGCAGCGCAAAGGCCGGGACAGGGGTCGGCGAGCAGTACTTC. Its translation is CASSAKAGTGVGEQYF.

This CDR3 reads CASSYSRGQGQTYNEQFF. CDR3 nucleotides: TGTGCCAGCAGTTACTCGAGGGGACAGGGGCAAACCTACAATGAGCAGTTCTTC. V usage is TRBV6-2 or TRBV6-3 and J usage is TRBJ2-1; TRBD1 matches 10 bases. In germline, CDR1 is MNHEY, CDR2 SVGEGT. The CDR3 spans 18 residues. J lost 2 bases, V lost 0 bases, and 7 bases had no gene match.

This chain connects TRBV5-1 to TRBJ2-3; possible D gene TRBD1, 6 bases. Germline-derived CDR1 and CDR2 are SGHRS and YFSETQ. The CDR3 has 13 amino acids. The V end was cut by 4 bases, the J end by 3 bases, with 9 bases between. The CDR3 loop reads CASSEQGTDTQYF. CDR3 sequence (DNA): TGCGCCAGCAGCGAGCAGGGGACAGATACGCAGTATTTT.